The 2 T cell receptor beta chains below were found in one sample sequenced in a study of T cells after somatic rescue of genetic block. TCRdb keeps only in-frame clones here, not all; method: immunoSEQ multiplex PCR. The table shows 60,000 to 90,000 clones, with approximately 91% occurring only once. What was sequenced was peripheral blood mononuclear cells (PBMCs). The receptors stem from a man younger than 45.

The CDR3 region is CASNTGGWANPQHF. CDR3 DNA sequence: TGTGCCAGCAATACAGGGGGTTGGGCAAATCCCCAGCATTTT. This chain uses TRBV6-1 with TRBJ1-5, with 8 bases lining up with TRBD1. Germline assignment: CDR1 MNHNS and CDR2 SASEGT. The J segment lost 10 bases and the V segment lost 7 bases, leaving 12 bases of the junction unmatched. The CDR3 runs to 14 residues.

CDR3 residues: CATYDSGGDYEQYF. The CDR3 DNA follows: TGTGCCACCTACGATAGCGGGGGGGATTACGAGCAGTACTTC. The rearrangement uses TRBV10-3 and TRBJ2-5; TRBD2 agrees at 11 bases. The J call is uncertain, as TRBJ2-7 better fits the DNA end. The germline V gene encodes CDR1 ENHRY and CDR2 SYGVKD. The CDR3 loop spans 14 amino acids.